This T cell receptor (beta chain) was identified during a study of shared clonotypes between healthy human individuals. Broader study findings: Among the subsets, naive ones generally showed larger estimated richness than memory ones. Sharing across four donors was highest in naive CD4 (around 5%) and lowest in memory CD8 (0.4%).

J gave up 3 bases and V 5 bases, and 12 bases lay outside the gene matches. CDR1 and CDR2 (germline): SGHAT, FQDESV (reference sequence). This CDR3 is built from 16 residues. It was CD45RO-negative cells, positively selected for CCR7, that made up naive CD8 cells, with terminally differentiated effector memory CD45RA+ cells excluded. This table comes from immunoSEQ multiplex PCR, and its TCRdb copy is limited to in-frame clones, with some not included. The table has over 800,000 clones, around 92% seen once. Concerning this clone itself: What it binds is not known.

This sequence was found in a young man in good health. Material: naive CD8+ T cells sorted from blood. The chain combines TRBV11-1 with TRBJ2-7, with 8 bases lining up with TRBD1. CDR3 sequence (DNA): TGTGCCAGCAGCAAAACTGCCGGACAGGGTGGCTACGAGCAGTACTTC. Amino acid sequence: CASSKTAGQGGYEQYF.